Described below is a single T cell receptor (beta chain) sequence and its context. Its matching antigen is unknown. The data are from a study of post-analysis software for immune sequencing data. Looking at the study overall: The disease courses covered relapsing-remitting, secondary progressive and progressive-relapsing multiple sclerosis. Study outcomes and limitations: Strong co-clustering by F measure was seen for same-batch samples. Compared with controls, patients showed significantly lower normalized Chao1 diversity.

TCR beta cDNA libraries had unique molecular identifiers. About half a million cDNA molecules were recovered from an input of 1 to 10 million T cells. TCRdb re-called the PCR reads with MiXCR, one entry per CDR3 protein. The sample holds about 200,000 distinct CDR3 sequences, about 30% seen once. The sample taken for sequencing was blood. The clonotype originates from a girl aged 2 to 17 with multiple sclerosis.

The CDR3 loop is CASSLGRDEQYF. The CDR3 DNA is TGCGCCAGCAGCTTGGGTAGGGACGAGCAGTACTTC. This sequence joins TRBV5-1 and TRBJ2-7; D ambiguous. Trimming took 0 bases from V and 5 from J, leaving 6 bases between them. The CDR3 runs 12 residues. CDR1 is SGHRS and CDR2 is YFSETQ in the germline V gene.